The 3 T cell receptor beta chains below come from one sample, sequenced in a study of blood T cell repertoires in COVID-19. TCRdb's copy holds only in-frame clones and misses some; the assay was immunoSEQ multiplex PCR. The sample consists of approximately 260,000 clones, about 89% of them appearing once. Sequenced input: peripheral blood. These receptors originate from a man over 45 with acute or convalescent COVID-19.

The chain couples TRBV13 to TRBJ2-1; 9 bases align to TRBD1. Germline-derived CDR1 and CDR2 are PRHDT and FYEKMQ (reference sequence). V lost 5 bases to trimming and J lost 7 bases; unmatched junction nucleotides: 9. There are 15 residues in the CDR3. The DNA for the CDR3 is TGTGCCAGCAGCCCCCTTAGGACAGGGGTTAATGAGCAGTTCTTC. Its translation: CASSPLRTGVNEQFF.

This clone was observed once. The rearrangement links TRBV4-2 to TRBJ2-5, with TRBD1 matching over 7 bases. The CDR3 extends over 15 amino acids. With V trimmed by 2 bases and J by 2 bases, 5 bases remained unmatched. In germline, CDR1 is LGHNA, CDR2 YNFKEQ. The CDR3 spells CASSQSRGQQETQYF. CDR3 bases: TGTGCCAGCAGCCAATCCAGGGGACAGCAAGAGACCCAGTACTTC.

The chain links TRBV5-1 to TRBJ1-1, with a possible D match to TRBD1 (5 bases). Germline V gene data show CDR1 as SGHRS and CDR2 as YFSETQ. This CDR3 region has 14 residues. Trimming removed 4 bases at V and 0 bases at J, with 10 bases between. The CDR3 coding sequence is TGCGCCAGCAGCGCTGACAGTTTGAACACTGAAGCTTTCTTT. Amino acid sequence: CASSADSLNTEAFF.